What follows are 3 T cell receptor beta chains derived from one specimen sequenced in a study of T-cell memory formation after mild COVID-19. TCRdb ran MiXCR on the 5' RACE reads and lists one entry per CDR3 protein. Of roughly 190,000 distinct CDR3 sequences in the sample, 27% are singletons; the top ten hold 9.5% to 12%. The sample comprised PBMCs or a T cell subset sorted from them (not recorded which). These receptors originate from an adult woman who had mild COVID-19 (a few samples of this study predate the infection). Cell type and time point are not known.

The chain is built from TRBV7-2 and TRBJ2-3; D gene uncertain. Germline CDR1 and CDR2: SGHTA and FQGNSA. Trimming stripped 4 bases from V and 2 bases from J, with 19 bases between. The CDR3 contains 17 residues. The CDR3 DNA reads TGTGCCAGCAGCTCCGGTCCCTTTAGGGCCCTCACAGATACGCAGTATTTT. Protein sequence: CASSSGPFRALTDTQYF.

This clonotype was observed a single time. The chain has TRBV20-1 and TRBJ1-6, with D unresolved. CDR3 length: 16 residues. The germline gives CDR1 DFQATT, CDR2 SNEGSKA (reference sequence). Deletions cut 0 bases from V and 6 bases from J, with 15 bases between. In DNA form, the CDR3 reads TGCAGTGCTAGAGATCTGGCAGGCGGGAGTAATTCACCCCTCCACTTT. It yields the protein CSARDLAGGSNSPLHF.

The chain carries TRBV12-3 or TRBV12-4 and TRBJ2-5; no firm D call. The CDR3 is made up of 12 amino acids. V lost 4 bases to trimming and J lost 6 bases, with 9 bases between them. CDR3 protein: CASSWVGQTQYF. The CDR3 coding sequence is TGTGCCAGCAGTTGGGTTGGGCAGACCCAGTACTTC.